These T cell receptor beta chains were read from a single sample in a study of early stage breast cancer tumors. Sequencing was performed with immunoSEQ multiplex PCR; in TCRdb, only in-frame clones are kept and a portion is missing. This repertoire shows about 24,000 clones, 65% to 70% found once; its top ten account for 9.5% to 10%. The sequencing input was breast tumor tissue. These receptor sequences come from a person between 55 and 69 years old with breast cancer. Each CDR3 is given with its conserved first and last residue. Fields, in order: V gene, J gene, clone size, D gene, CDR3 DNA, CDR3 protein. A D gene is named only where the DNA matches it firmly. Some rows have no size entry. The others give once, few or many, or a class for an expanded clone.

TRBV2,TRBJ2-7,.,.,TGTGCCAGCTACCGGGATTTCTACGAGCAGTACTTC,CASYRDFYEQYF
TRBV19,TRBJ1-5,.,TRBD1,TGTGCCAGTAGTATTTGGTGGCAGGGGGCGCTTGCTCAGCCCCAGCATTTT,CASSIWWQGALAQPQHF
TRBV11-3,TRBJ1-2,.,.,TGTGCCAGCAGCTTAGTCCCGGACATTCACTATGGCTACACCTTC,CASSLVPDIHYGYTF
TRBV5-4,TRBJ1-2,few,.,TGCGCCAGCAGCCAAGAATGGACAGATAACTATGGCTACACCTTC,CASSQEWTDNYGYTF
TRBV12-5,TRBJ1-1,medium-sized,TRBD1,TGTGCTAGTGGTTTGGCAGGCCGGGACAGAGAAGCTTTCTTT,CASGLAGRDREAFF
TRBV5-6,TRBJ1-3,.,.,TGTGCCAGCAGCGTAACAGGGAGCGCTGGAAACACCATATATTTT,CASSVTGSAGNTIYF
TRBV7-9,TRBJ2-3,.,TRBD2,TGTGCCAGCAGCTTCACGGCGGGAGGCTCCACAGATACGCAGTATTTT,CASSFTAGGSTDTQYF
TRBV30,TRBJ2-7,.,TRBD1,TGTGCCTGTAACTCCAGGGGGAGAAGTGACGAGCAGTACTTC,CACNSRGRSDEQYF
TRBV7-8,TRBJ2-7,.,TRBD1,TGTGCCAGCAGCTTGACAGGGGGAGATCATCTTTACGAGCAGTACTTC,CASSLTGGDHLYEQYF
TRBV9,TRBJ2-3,.,TRBD2,TGTGCCAGCAGCGTAACTAGCGGATACACAGATACGCAGTATTTT,CASSVTSGYTDTQYF
TRBV11-2,TRBJ1-4,.,TRBD1,TGTGCCAGCAGCCGGACAGGGTCCACTAATGAAAAACTGTTTTTT,CASSRTGSTNEKLFF
TRBV6-5,TRBJ1-1,.,.,TGTGCCAGCAGGCTGGGGGGGAACACTGAAGCTTTCTTT,CASRLGGNTEAFF
TRBV28,TRBJ1-5,.,.,TGTGCCAGCAGGCCCGGGACACTACTTAGCAATCAGCCCCAGCATTTT,CASRPGTLLSNQPQHF